Below are 25 T cell receptor beta chains sequenced from a single sample in a study of shared clonotypes between healthy human individuals. Only in-frame clones appear in the TCRdb table, and some are missing; sequencing was by immunoSEQ multiplex PCR. Altogether around 700,000 clones are present, around 72% being singletons, with the ten largest covering approximately 1.6%. Sequenced input: memory CD4+ T cells sorted from blood. Subset specified: CD45RA-negative fraction. All receptors derive from a woman aged 30 to 39 in good health.

This clone was recorded once. This chain connects TRBV6-5 to TRBJ2-3; D may be TRBD1 (6 bases). This CDR3 is built from 14 residues. CDR1 MNHEY and CDR2 SVGAGI come from the germline V gene. V lost 0 bases and J 4 bases, leaving 8 bases between the germline ends. The CDR3 nucleotides read TGTGCCAGCAGTTACTCGGACAGACCAGATACGCAGTATTTT. As protein: CASSYSDRPDTQYF.

The chain carries TRBV28 and TRBJ1-2, with a weak D call TRBD1 (6 bases). The CDR3 consists of 13 residues. V lost 8 bases and J 2 bases, leaving 12 bases between the germline ends. Germline CDR1 is MDHEN and CDR2 is SYDVKM. The DNA for the CDR3 is TGTGCCAGCGTCAGGGGTCAGAACTATGGCTACACCTTC. This encodes CASVRGQNYGYTF.

The V gene is TRBV19, the J gene TRBJ1-1; 7 bases map to TRBD1. This CDR3 is built from 16 residues. CDR1 and CDR2 (germline): LNHDA, SQIVND (reference sequence). Trimming removed 6 bases from V and 4 bases from J; junction bases left unmatched: 14. This chain's CDR3 is CASSPASRQGITEAFF. The CDR3 DNA reads TGTGCCAGTAGCCCAGCATCTCGACAGGGCATCACTGAAGCTTTCTTT.

This chain uses TRBV7-7 with TRBJ2-1; 11 bases match TRBD2. J was trimmed by 8 bases and V by 3 bases; bases with no gene match: 6. Germline V CDR1 and CDR2: SSHAT, FNYEAQ (reference sequence). This CDR3 has 15 residues. CDR3 in DNA: TGTGCCAGCAGCTTGCAGACTAGCGGGGCCGATGAGCAGTTCTTC. Translation: CASSLQTSGADEQFF.

V gene TRBV4-1 combines with J gene TRBJ2-7; 10 nucleotides agree with TRBD2. The V segment lost 4 bases and the J segment 4 bases; nucleotides outside the gene matches: 7. This CDR3 region has 15 residues. The germline V gene has CDR1 MGHRA and CDR2 YSYEKL. The CDR3 loop is CASSRPASGSYEQYF. Here the CDR3 DNA reads TGCGCCAGCAGCCGCCCAGCTAGCGGGAGTTACGAGCAGTACTTC.

This clone was recorded at least ten times. The CDR3 DNA reads as TGTGCCAGCCTGCAGCGGGAGGTCGGGGCCAACGTCCTGACTTTC. Translation gives CASLQREVGANVLTF. The J gene is TRBJ2-6, the V gene TRBV6-1, with 9 positions matching TRBD2. CDR3 size: 15 residues. The germline V gene has CDR1 MNHNS and CDR2 SASEGT. J was trimmed by 4 bases and V by 8 bases; bases with no gene match: 6.

The chain joins TRBV7-8 to TRBJ2-3; 10 nucleotides match TRBD2. This CDR3 comprises 19 residues. Trimming removed 5 bases from V and 0 bases from J; junction bases left unmatched: 14. Germline loops: CDR1 SGHVS, CDR2 FQNEAQ. The CDR3 spells CASSLSGRRDPDSTDTQYF. In nucleotides, the CDR3 is TGTGCCAGCAGCCTTAGCGGGAGGAGGGACCCGGATAGCACAGATACGCAGTATTTT.

The V gene is TRBV7-8, the J gene TRBJ1-6; perhaps TRBD1 as D (5 bases). The CDR3 has 15 residues. The V gene's germline CDR1 is SGHVS and CDR2 FQNEAQ. Between the trimmed V and J ends, which lost 1 base and 10 bases, there was a span of 14 bases. CDR3 nucleotide sequence: TGTGCCAGCAGCTTAGGTTGGGACGCTAACTCACCCCTCCACTTT. This gives the protein CASSLGWDANSPLHF.

The CDR3 DNA reads TGTGCCAGCAGTTGGAGTCGGGGGAGCGGGGAGACCCAGTACTTC. Protein sequence: CASSWSRGSGETQYF. The rearrangement uses TRBV27 and TRBJ2-5, with a weak D call TRBD2 (6 bases). CDR1 is MNHEY and CDR2 is SMNVEV in the germline V gene (reference sequence). V was shortened by 4 bases and J by 5 bases, with 17 bases between the two germline ends. CDR3 length: 15 residues.

The chain recombines TRBV7-8 with TRBJ1-2; 8 positions match TRBD1. The germline gives CDR1 SGHVS, CDR2 FQNEAQ. This CDR3 is built from 13 residues. The junction had 4 bases not matched to a gene; V was cut back by 5 bases and J by 5 bases. CDR3 nucleotides: TGTGCCAGCAGCGCGGACAGGGATTATGGCTACACCTTC. This encodes CASSADRDYGYTF.

The chain employs TRBV21-1 and TRBJ2-3; TRBD1, the table's D call, was not compared with the DNA. TRBV21-1 is termed a pseudogene. The CDR3 is 16 amino acids. The CDR3 coding sequence is TGTGCCAGCAGCAAAGTAGTAGGGGAAACCTCAGATACGCAGTATTTT. It yields the protein CASSKVVGETSDTQYF.

This clone has ten or more counts. The same CDR3 is also encoded by other DNA sequences in this sample. CDR3 in amino acids: CASSPGTDTGELFF. CDR3 in DNA: TGCGCCAGCAGCCCGGGGACTGACACCGGGGAGCTGTTTTTT. This chain joins TRBV5-1 and TRBJ2-2, with D tentatively TRBD2 (6 bases). Trimming left V 4 bases short and J 3 bases short, with 10 bases between. There are 14 residues in the CDR3. Germline V gives CDR1 SGHRS, CDR2 YFSETQ.

The chain carries TRBV7-6 and TRBJ2-7; D gene uncertain. This CDR3 has 13 residues. CDR1 SGHVS and CDR2 FNYEAQ come from the germline V gene. Between the trimmed V and J ends, which lost 5 bases and 0 bases, there was a span of 8 bases. CDR3 residues: CASSNMDSYEQYF. DNA of the CDR3: TGTGCCAGCAGCAATATGGACTCCTACGAGCAGTACTTC.

This clone came up many times. The chain uses TRBV19 and TRBJ1-2; no clear D gene. The V gene lost 1 base and the J gene lost 5 bases, with 14 bases spanning the gap. The CDR3 is 15 amino acids. CDR1 and CDR2 from the germline V gene are LNHDA and SQIVND (reference sequence). The CDR3 bases are TGTGCCAGTAGTATAGGGGTGCAGGCTGGATATGGCTACACCTTC. This sequence encodes CASSIGVQAGYGYTF.

The chain employs TRBV10-1 and TRBJ2-5; 9 bases agree with TRBD2. With V trimmed by 4 bases and J by 5 bases, 8 bases remained unmatched. Germline CDR1 is WNHNN and CDR2 is SYGVQD (reference sequence). This CDR3 is 15 amino acids long. In DNA, the CDR3 is TGCGCCAGCAGTGGTAGCGGGGGACCTATTGAGACCCAGTACTTC. Amino acid sequence: CASSGSGGPIETQYF.

This sequence joins TRBV27 and TRBJ2-7; D not certain. Germline CDR1 reads MNHEY; CDR2 reads SMNVEV (reference sequence). CDR3 length equals 13 residues. The V end was cut by 1 base, the J end by 3 bases, with 7 bases between. CDR3 nucleotide sequence: TGTGCCAGCAGTTTATTCCCCAACTACGAGCAGTACTTC. Amino acid sequence: CASSLFPNYEQYF.

The gene calls are TRBV28 and TRBJ2-1; no definite D call. Per the germline V gene, CDR1 is MDHEN and CDR2 is SYDVKM. The CDR3 consists of 12 residues. V was trimmed by 5 bases and J by 4 bases, leaving 6 bases between them. CDR3 DNA sequence: TGTGCCAGCAGTCAACGTTACAATGAGCAGTTCTTC. Its protein is CASSQRYNEQFF.

The V call is TRBV29-1, the J call TRBJ2-1, with 14 bases lining up with TRBD2. After removal of 7 bases from V and 9 bases from J, the junction contained 8 bases not matched to a gene. The CDR3 has 14 amino acids. Germline V gives CDR1 SQVTM, CDR2 ANQGSEA. The CDR3 region is CSAPGLAGEGEQFF. The CDR3 nucleotides read TGCAGCGCCCCGGGACTAGCGGGAGAGGGTGAGCAGTTCTTC.

The chain joins TRBV4-2 to TRBJ1-1; TRBD1 aligns across 7 bases. The CDR3 is made up of 16 amino acids. Germline-derived CDR1 and CDR2 are LGHNA and YNFKEQ. The V gene end was trimmed by 0 bases and the J gene end by 5 bases; junction bases not matched to a gene: 9. In nucleotides, the CDR3 is TGTGCCAGCAGCCAAGATCGGGCAGGGGGAGAAACTGAAGCTTTCTTT. It codes for CASSQDRAGGETEAFF.

This clone was found once. The chain joins TRBV6-5 to TRBJ2-5; weak D call: TRBD2 (5 bases). In germline, CDR1 is MNHEY, CDR2 SVGAGI. V dropped 6 bases and J dropped 5 bases, with 13 bases sitting between them. The CDR3 is 13 residues long. The CDR3 loop reads CASRPRLSETQYF. As DNA, the CDR3 is TGTGCCAGCAGACCAAGACTAAGTGAGACCCAGTACTTC.

This chain links TRBV7-8 with TRBJ2-5; D is perhaps TRBD2 (5 bases). CDR1 SGHVS and CDR2 FQNEAQ come from the germline V gene. V gave up 0 bases and J gave up 4 bases, with 12 bases separating them. This CDR3 has 15 residues. CDR3 protein: CASSLALGITETQYF. CDR3 DNA sequence: TGTGCCAGCAGCTTAGCACTAGGCATCACAGAGACCCAGTACTTC.

V usage is TRBV7-9 and J usage is TRBJ2-7, with D possibly matching TRBD1 (5 bases). Between the trimmed V and J ends, which lost 2 bases and 2 bases, there was a span of 7 bases. Germline CDR1 reads SEHNR; CDR2 reads FQNEAQ (reference sequence). The CDR3 has 13 amino acids. CDR3 nucleotide sequence: TGTGCCAGCAGCTTAAAGGGGACCTACGAGCAGTACTTC. Translated, it gives CASSLKGTYEQYF. The full variable domain, its missing parts supplied by reference TRBV7-9 and TRBJ2-7, is DTGVSQNPRHKITKRGQNVTFRCDPISEHNRLYWYRQTLGQGPEFLTYFQNEAQLEKSRLLSDRFSAERPKGSFSTLEIQRTEQGDSAMYLCASSLKGTYEQYFGPGTRLTVT.

This clone was observed a few times. The chain joins TRBV10-3 to TRBJ2-1; D perhaps matches TRBD2 (5 bases). Germline values: CDR1 ENHRY, CDR2 SYGVKD. Trimming took off 3 bases at V and 8 bases at J, with 14 bases between the two ends. This CDR3 region has 14 residues. The CDR3 spells CAISENRDKHEQFF. CDR3 DNA sequence: TGTGCCATCAGTGAAAACCGGGATAAGCATGAGCAGTTCTTC.

The CDR3 sequence is CASSISRFNQPQHF. The DNA for the CDR3 is TGTGCCAGTAGTATCTCCAGGTTCAATCAGCCCCAGCATTTT. The genes are TRBV19 and TRBJ1-5; D unclear. From germline, CDR1 is LNHDA and CDR2 SQIVND (reference sequence). The CDR3 spans 14 residues. The V gene lost 3 bases and the J gene lost 3 bases, with 9 bases spanning the gap.

CDR3 sequence: CASRRVVDTGELFF. The CDR3 coding sequence is TGTGCCAGCAGGAGGGTCGTGGACACCGGGGAGCTGTTTTTT. V gene TRBV11-1 combines with J gene TRBJ2-2, with a possible D match to TRBD2 (5 bases). V was pared by 6 bases and J by 3 bases, with 11 bases between. In germline, CDR1 is SGHAT, CDR2 FQDESV (reference sequence). The CDR3 has 14 residues.